Here is one T cell receptor beta chain with its context. These data are taken from a study of T cells in Graves' hyperthyroidism and ophthalmopathy. Amplified regions were TCR beta CDR3 sequences from RNA transcripts. Carried out on the TCR CDR3, a first-round RT-PCR used the HTBI primer set. TCRdb redid the calling of the multiplex PCR reads with MiXCR, one entry per CDR3 protein. The table has 750,000 to 900,000 distinct CDR3 sequences, 35% to 40% seen once. This CDR3 has 15 amino acids. Per the germline V gene, CDR1 is SGHTS and CDR2 is YDEGEE. Trimming removed 1 base at V and 2 bases at J, with 12 bases between.

This receptor was identified in a man younger than 35 with Graves' hyperthyroidism. This chain links TRBV5-8 with TRBJ2-5, with a weak D call TRBD2 (5 bases). Material for sequencing was blood. DNA for the CDR3: TGTGCCAGCAGCTTGCGGGTAACTAGGCAAGAGACCCAGTACTTC. This gives the protein CASSLRVTRQETQYF.